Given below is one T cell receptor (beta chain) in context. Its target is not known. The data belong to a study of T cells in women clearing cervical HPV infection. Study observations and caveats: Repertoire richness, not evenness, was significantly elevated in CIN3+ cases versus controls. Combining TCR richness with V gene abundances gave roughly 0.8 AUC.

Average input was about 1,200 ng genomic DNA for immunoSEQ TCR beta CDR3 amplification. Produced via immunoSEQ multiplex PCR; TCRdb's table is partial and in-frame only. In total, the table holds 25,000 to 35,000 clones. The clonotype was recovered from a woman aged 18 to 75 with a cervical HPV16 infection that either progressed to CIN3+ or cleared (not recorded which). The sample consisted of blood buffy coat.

CDR3 DNA (partial): TGCGCCAGCAGCTTAGGACTAGTAAATGAGGAGACC. Its protein is CASSLGLVNEET. The full CDR3 protein reads CASSLGLVNEETQYF. The chain carries TRBV5-1 and TRBJ2-5; TRBD2 aligns across 7 bases. The read ends 3 residues before the CDR3 terminus; that terminus is restored from the germline J gene. Germline CDR1 is SGHRS and CDR2 is YFSETQ. V lost 2 bases, J lost 5 bases, and 9 bases stayed unmatched. There are 15 residues in the CDR3.